A single sample gave rise to the 26 T cell receptor beta chains below, sequenced in a study of cytomegalovirus exposure and HLA in healthy donors (dated by TCRdb to 2017 to 2019). The library was obtained by the immunoSEQ multiplex PCR assay. A mixture of 60 forward primers for TCR Vbeta segments and 13 reverse primers for TCR Jbeta segments was used in the multiplex PCR. In TCRdb, the immuneACCESS table is reduced to in-frame sequences with V and J assigned. These tables do not hold every clone; where another copy was compared, an unresolved V gene accounts for under half, and the others remain unexplained. This sample comprises roughly 93,000 clones, around 78% of them detected only once. Around 0.53% of the sample goes to the ten largest clones. The source material was PBMCs. The source is a man in his thirties or forties in good health and CMV-seronegative.

J is TRBJ1-1 and V is TRBV12-5; the match to TRBD1 covers 9 bases. The germline V gene encodes CDR1 LGHNT and CDR2 FRNRAP. CDR3 size: 15 residues. Trimming at V came to 6 bases and at J to 4 bases, leaving 9 bases not matched to a gene. CDR3 residues: CASGHTKTGGTEAFF. CDR3 coding DNA: TGTGCTAGTGGCCACACCAAGACAGGGGGCACTGAAGCTTTCTTT.

The rearrangement uses TRBV18 and TRBJ2-3, with 9 bases aligning to TRBD2. V was pared by 3 bases and J by 4 bases, with 8 bases of the junction left unmatched. Per the germline V gene, CDR1 is KGHSH and CDR2 is LQKENI. The CDR3 extends over 16 amino acids. CDR3 coding DNA: TGTGCCAGCTCACCTTCAGCGGGAGGCCGGGCAGATACGCAGTATTTT. This sequence encodes CASSPSAGGRADTQYF. Based on the CDR3 plus reference TRBV18 and TRBJ2-3, the full variable domain is NAGVMQNPRHLVRRRGQEARLRCSPMKGHSHVYWYRQLPEEGLKFMVYLQKENIIDESGMPKERFSAEFPKEGPSILRIQQVVRGDSAAYFCASSPSAGGRADTQYFGPGTRLTVL.

This rearrangement joins TRBV7-9 to TRBJ1-1, with TRBD1 identical over 10 bases. The V gene's germline CDR1 is SEHNR and CDR2 FQNEAQ (reference sequence). The CDR3 runs to 15 residues. Unmatched junction bases numbered 4, after V lost 5 bases and J lost 1 base. This CDR3 reads CASSADRGPNTEAFF. The CDR3 DNA sequence: TGTGCCAGCAGCGCCGACAGGGGGCCGAACACTGAAGCTTTCTTT.

V usage is TRBV4-3 and J usage is TRBJ1-6, with D possibly matching TRBD1 (6 bases). V dropped 0 bases and J dropped 9 bases, with 18 bases sitting between them. The CDR3 covers 17 residues. The germline gives CDR1 LGHNA, CDR2 YSLEER. CDR3 nucleotides: TGCGCCAGCAGCCAAGATCTAGGGGGGAGGGATGGTTCACCCCTCCACTTT. It specifies CASSQDLGGRDGSPLHF.

This rearrangement joins TRBV6-5 to TRBJ2-7, with a tentative D call TRBD1 (6 bases). Trimming cost V 9 bases and J 1 base, with 10 bases left between them. Looked up from germline, CDR1 is MNHEY and CDR2 is SVGAGI. This CDR3 is 12 amino acids long. The CDR3 bases are TGTGCCAGTCGGGACACTTCCTACGAGCAGTACTTC. Translation gives CASRDTSYEQYF.

This clone was detected only once. The chain couples TRBV27 to TRBJ2-3; a possible D gene is TRBD1 (6 bases). V shed 5 bases and J shed 4 bases, with 19 bases lying between them. Germline assignment: CDR1 MNHEY and CDR2 SMNVEV (reference sequence). This CDR3 has 16 amino acids. The CDR3 is CASSRGKGGFADTQYF. The CDR3 DNA reads as TGTGCCAGCAGTCGGGGAAAAGGGGGTTTTGCAGATACGCAGTATTTT.

This chain links TRBV27 with TRBJ1-4; D remains unclear. This CDR3 has 14 amino acids. CDR1 and CDR2 from the germline V gene are MNHEY and SMNVEV (reference sequence). The ends were cut back, 2 bases at V and 5 bases at J, with 9 bases in the middle. The DNA of the CDR3 is TGTGCCAGCAGTTTACGGAGATTCAATGAAAAACTGTTTTTT. This translates into CASSLRRFNEKLFF. Looking up the rest from reference TRBV27 and TRBJ1-4 gives the full variable domain: EAQVTQNPRYLITVTGKKLTVTCSQNMNHEYMSWYRQDPGLGLRQIYYSMNVEVTDKGDVPEGYKVSRKEKRNFPLILESPSPNQTSLYFCASSLRRFNEKLFFGSGTQLSVL.

The genes are TRBV5-6 and TRBJ1-1; D ambiguous. The CDR3 loop spans 15 amino acids. CDR1 SGHDT and CDR2 YYEEEE come from the germline V gene. Trimming pared 4 bases from V and 2 bases from J, leaving 15 bases between. The CDR3 region has the DNA TGTGCCAGCAGCCCCTGGATGAGGGTTAACACTGAAGCTTTCTTT. This translates into CASSPWMRVNTEAFF. Filled out from reference TRBV5-6 and TRBJ1-1, the complete variable domain reads DAGVTQSPTHLIKTRGQQVTLRCSPKSGHDTVSWYQQALGQGPQFIFQYYEEEERQRGNFPDRFSGHQFPNYSSELNVNALLLGDSALYLCASSPWMRVNTEAFFGQGTRLTVV.

This clone was counted a few times. This rearrangement joins TRBV5-4 to TRBJ1-2, with 10 positions matching TRBD1. V lost 5 bases and J lost 2; bases outside the gene matches: 3. The germline gives CDR1 SGHNT, CDR2 YYREEE (reference sequence). The CDR3 sequence is 14 residues long. In DNA form, the CDR3 reads TGTGCCAGCAGGTCGGACAGGGGGAACTATGGCTACACCTTC. This gives the protein CASRSDRGNYGYTF.

The V call is TRBV20-1, the J call TRBJ2-7; D is perhaps TRBD2 (5 bases). Germline-derived CDR1 and CDR2 are DFQATT and SNEGSKA (reference sequence). The CDR3 has 11 amino acids. Trimming removed 5 bases from V and 3 bases from J, with 8 bases in between. Written as DNA, the CDR3 is TGCAGTGCTGGACGGGACTACGAGCAGTACGTC. It encodes CSAGRDYEQYV.

The chain has TRBV5-6 and TRBJ1-2; TRBD1 is a possible D gene (6 bases). The CDR3 contains 13 residues. CDR1 and CDR2 (germline): SGHDT, YYEEEE. The V end was cut by 4 bases, the J end by 5 bases, with 12 bases between. The CDR3 spells CASSPQGRYGYTF. As DNA, the CDR3 is TGTGCCAGCAGCCCACAGGGAAGGTATGGCTACACCTTC.

This clone was observed a single time. The genes are TRBV7-3 and TRBJ2-2, with 8 bases fitting TRBD2. The germline V gene encodes CDR1 SGHTA and CDR2 FQGTGA. V lost 2 bases and J lost 0; bases outside the gene matches: 5. There are 17 residues in the CDR3. CDR3 residues: CASSLFFGGANTGELFF. In DNA, the CDR3 is TGTGCCAGCAGCTTATTCTTCGGGGGGGCGAACACCGGGGAGCTGTTTTTT.

The V and J genes are TRBV5-1 and TRBJ2-2, with 7 bases lining up with TRBD1. This CDR3 is 13 amino acids long. V was clipped by 3 bases and J by 6 bases; unmatched bases: 2. CDR1 is SGHRS, CDR2 YFSETQ, per germline. Written as DNA, the CDR3 is TGCGCCAGCAGCTGGACAGGTGCCGGGGAGCTGTTTTTT. This encodes CASSWTGAGELFF.

This chain uses TRBV27 with TRBJ1-2; tentative D call: TRBD1 (5 bases). Germline CDR1 reads MNHEY; CDR2 reads SMNVEV (reference sequence). Between the trimmed V and J ends, which lost 3 bases and 8 bases, there was a span of 25 bases. The CDR3 is 17 amino acids. DNA of the CDR3: TGTGCCAGCAGTTTCTCGCACAGGTCCCAGTTGCTGGAGGGCTACACCTTC. Translated: CASSFSHRSQLLEGYTF.

The chain carries TRBV7-2 and TRBJ2-2; 8 nucleotides align to TRBD2. The J segment lost 8 bases and the V segment lost 5 bases, leaving 13 bases of the junction unmatched. CDR3 size: 16 residues. Germline V gene data show CDR1 as SGHTA and CDR2 as FQGNSA. CDR3 DNA sequence: TGTGCCAGCAGCCCCTCGGGAGGCGGGGGGTTTGGGGAGCTGTTTTTT. It translates to CASSPSGGGGFGELFF.

The V and J genes are TRBV20-1 and TRBJ2-7; TRBD1 agrees at 7 bases. Trimming removed 6 bases from V and 4 bases from J; junction bases left unmatched: 3. CDR3 length: 11 residues. The V gene's germline CDR1 is DFQATT and CDR2 SNEGSKA (reference sequence). This CDR3 reads CSAGDSYEQYV. The CDR3 DNA reads TGCAGTGCCGGGGACAGTTACGAGCAGTACGTC.

The V gene is TRBV7-9, the J gene TRBJ2-7; 9 bases map to TRBD1. This CDR3 is 15 amino acids long. V was pared by 7 bases and J by 2 bases, with 9 bases of the junction left unmatched. In germline, CDR1 is SEHNR, CDR2 FQNEAQ (reference sequence). CDR3 sequence: CASTPPGTGTYEQYF. CDR3 nucleotides: TGTGCCAGCACCCCCCCAGGGACAGGGACCTACGAGCAGTACTTC.

This chain connects TRBV19 to TRBJ2-7, with D uncertain. From germline, CDR1 is LNHDA and CDR2 SQIVND (reference sequence). The ends were cut back, 5 bases at V and 6 bases at J, with 8 bases in the middle. CDR3 length: 11 residues. The CDR3 DNA is TGTGCCAGTAGTTCTACGGGCGAGCAGTACTTC. Protein product: CASSSTGEQYF.

This clone was counted a few times. The chain links TRBV7-9 to TRBJ2-1, with TRBD2 identical over 8 bases. Trimming removed 3 bases from V and 4 bases from J; junction bases left unmatched: 5. The CDR3 has 15 amino acids. CDR1 is SEHNR, CDR2 FQNEAQ, per germline (reference sequence). The CDR3 DNA reads TGTGCCAGCAGCTTGCGTAGCGGGGTTTACAATGAGCAGTTCTTC. It specifies CASSLRSGVYNEQFF.

The chain recombines TRBV7-2 with TRBJ1-1; tentatively, D is TRBD1 (6 bases). From germline, CDR1 is SGHTA and CDR2 FQGNSA. V was shortened by 5 bases and J by 2 bases, with 12 bases between the two germline ends. The CDR3 has 14 amino acids. The DNA of the CDR3 is TGTGCCAGCAGCCCCAGACAGGTAAACACTGAAGCTTTCTTT. Translating gives CASSPRQVNTEAFF.

The V gene is TRBV15, the J gene TRBJ2-1, with D possibly matching TRBD1 (6 bases). Trimming took off 2 bases at V and 6 bases at J, with 14 bases between the two ends. This CDR3 has 15 amino acids. The germline V gene has CDR1 LNHNV and CDR2 YYDKDF (reference sequence). The CDR3 region is CATSRRTEGGNEQFF. The DNA of the CDR3 is TGTGCCACCAGCAGAAGGACTGAAGGGGGCAATGAGCAGTTCTTC.

A few counts support this clone. The rearrangement uses TRBV6-1 and TRBJ1-4; 7 bases fit TRBD1. The CDR3 totals 17 residues. CDR1 is MNHNS, CDR2 SASEGT, per germline. The trim removed 4 bases at V and 7 bases at J, leaving 15 bases unmatched. Written as DNA, the CDR3 is TGTGCCAGCAGTGGCATAACAGGGGAAGGGGCTTTTGAAAAACTGTTTTTT. The encoded protein is CASSGITGEGAFEKLFF.

V is TRBV7-9 and J is TRBJ1-4; D uncertain. V lost 5 bases and J 5 bases, leaving 21 bases between the germline ends. The CDR3 loop spans 17 amino acids. Germline assignment: CDR1 SEHNR and CDR2 FQNEAQ (reference sequence). CDR3 amino acids: CASSQLAKLVHNEKLFF. In DNA, the CDR3 is TGTGCCAGCAGCCAACTAGCTAAGCTAGTTCACAATGAAAAACTGTTTTTT.

This clone was seen more than once but under ten times. CDR3: CASTFGRGELYNEQFF. CDR3 DNA sequence: TGTGCCAGCACCTTTGGGCGGGGGGAACTGTACAATGAGCAGTTCTTC. The chain has TRBV7-2 and TRBJ2-1, with 8 bases aligning to TRBD2. V dropped 7 bases and J dropped 4; count of bases not matched to a gene: 12. Germline-derived CDR1 and CDR2 are SGHTA and FQGNSA. The CDR3 sequence is 16 residues long.

This chain joins TRBV21-1 and TRBJ2-7; the listed D gene, TRBD1, was not tested against the DNA. TRBV21-1 is flagged as a pseudogene. There are 15 residues in the CDR3. As DNA, the CDR3 is TGTGCCAGCAGCAAAGTAGGGGTCCAGGGATACGAGCAGTACTTC. It yields the protein CASSKVGVQGYEQYF.

This rearrangement joins TRBV6-1 to TRBJ1-3; 10 positions agree with TRBD1. Germline assignment: CDR1 MNHNS and CDR2 SASEGT. V was pared by 4 bases and J by 1 base, with 4 bases of the junction left unmatched. The CDR3 totals 16 residues. CDR3 sequence (DNA): TGTGCCAGCAGTGCCGGGACAGGGGCTTCTGGAAACACCATATATTTT. Protein product: CASSAGTGASGNTIYF.